This T cell receptor (beta chain) was captured in a study of immune evolution from preneoplasia to lung adenocarcinoma. Study outcomes and limitations: Top clone share appeared to fall from AAH through AIS, MIA, adenocarcinoma.

TCRdb's table, derived via immunoSEQ multiplex PCR, lists solely in-frame clones and lacks some. Here the sample spans roughly 8,300 clones, about 80% being singletons. Germline CDR1 SGHAT, CDR2 FQNNGV. CDR3 length: 19 residues. Trimming took off 3 bases at V and 1 base at J, with 25 bases between the two ends. The table lists this clone with a count of one. Its antigen is undetermined. Resections took place in Japan or China from about 2014 to 2018. H&E slides confirmed each diagnosis, reviewed by two pathologists independently. After pathologic assessment, macro-dissection selected premalignant or tumor cells for extraction.

The sequence came from a person between 50 and 70 years old with lung adenocarcinoma. The sequencing sample was made of FFPE invasive lung adenocarcinoma tissue. The gene calls are TRBV11-2 and TRBJ2-7, with D perhaps TRBD2 (6 bases). The CDR3 spells CASSFSRRATRGRSYEQYF. The CDR3 bases are TGTGCCAGCAGCTTCTCCCGGAGGGCCACACGGGGCAGGTCCTACGAGCAGTACTTC.